The 12 T cell receptor beta chains in this list originate from one sample, sequenced in a study of blood T cell repertoires in COVID-19. Measured with immunoSEQ multiplex PCR; TCRdb has only the in-frame clones, and not every one. The sample has over 150,000 clones, 88% seen once; the top ten hold 9%. The sequenced material came from PBMCs or T cells enriched from blood (not recorded which). All receptors come from a woman aged 18 to 35 who had recovered from COVID-19.

The CDR3 sequence: CASSQDPTSGSDEQFF. The CDR3 DNA reads TGTGCCAGCAGCCAAGATCCCACTAGCGGGAGTGATGAGCAGTTCTTC. The chain combines TRBV4-2 with TRBJ2-1, with 11 bases lining up with TRBD2. The CDR3 totals 16 residues. CDR1 is LGHNA and CDR2 is YNFKEQ in the germline V gene. V shed 0 bases, J shed 8 bases, and the junction held 6 bases outside the gene matches.

The V call is TRBV19, the J call TRBJ1-3, with a possible D match to TRBD1 (5 bases). V was clipped by 3 bases and J by 0 bases, with 15 bases between them. Germline V gene sequence: CDR1 LNHDA, CDR2 SQIVND (reference sequence). The CDR3 runs 17 residues. The CDR3 here is CASSIVGGSSSGNTIYF. The DNA of the CDR3 is TGTGCCAGTAGTATTGTCGGGGGATCCAGCTCTGGAAACACCATATATTTT. Full variable domain (remainder filled in from reference TRBV19 and TRBJ1-3): DGGITQSPKYLFRKEGQNVTLSCEQNLNHDAMYWYRQDPGQGLRLIYYSQIVNDFQKGDIAEGYSVSREKKESFPLTVTSAQKNPTAFYLCASSIVGGSSSGNTIYFGEGSWLTVV.

The chain combines TRBV7-2 with TRBJ2-7; TRBD1 might be the D (6 bases). The germline V and J ends were trimmed by 5 bases and 3 bases, with 11 bases remaining between them. The CDR3 loop spans 13 amino acids. Germline CDR1 reads SGHTA; CDR2 reads FQGNSA. CDR3 sequence: CASSTGTFYEQYF. CDR3 coding DNA: TGTGCCAGCAGCACCGGGACATTCTACGAGCAGTACTTC.

There are a few counts of this clone. This chain uses TRBV4-1 with TRBJ1-6, with D maybe TRBD1 (6 bases). The V gene lost 0 bases and the J gene lost 9 bases, with 12 bases spanning the gap. Per germline, CDR1 MGHRA and CDR2 YSYEKL. CDR3 length: 15 amino acids. CDR3 amino acids: CASSQDNAGVSPLHF. CDR3 sequence (DNA): TGCGCCAGCAGCCAAGACAATGCAGGGGTTTCACCCCTCCACTTT.

With respect to this clone: The sample carries other DNA sequences with the same CDR3. The V call is TRBV5-1, the J call TRBJ1-3; the D gene is possibly TRBD1 (6 bases). The CDR3 extends over 14 amino acids. Trimming shortened V by 4 bases and J by 0 bases, and 8 bases separated the two germline ends. Germline V gene lookup returns CDR1 SGHRS and CDR2 YFSETQ. The CDR3 DNA follows: TGCGCCAGCAGCCCAGGGGTCTCTGGAAACACCATATATTTT. This sequence encodes CASSPGVSGNTIYF.

The rearrangement joins TRBV11-2 to TRBJ2-1; TRBD2 matches 12 bases. CDR1 is SGHAT, CDR2 FQNNGV, per germline. This CDR3 comprises 15 residues. J lost 8 bases, V lost 3 bases, and 5 bases had no gene match. CDR3 residues: CASSFGLAGSYEQFF. For the CDR3, the DNA is TGTGCCAGCAGCTTTGGACTAGCGGGGAGTTATGAGCAGTTCTTC.

This rearrangement joins TRBV2 to TRBJ2-2; 11 bases map to TRBD2. From germline, CDR1 is SNHLY and CDR2 FYNNEI. The trim removed 7 bases at V and 1 base at J, leaving 5 bases unmatched. CDR3 length: 16 amino acids. CDR3: CASKLAGALNTGELFF. CDR3 nucleotide sequence: TGTGCCAGCAAACTAGCGGGGGCCCTGAACACCGGGGAGCTGTTTTTT. Drawing the rest from reference TRBV2 and TRBJ2-2, the complete variable domain is EPEVTQTPSHQVTQMGQEVILRCVPISNHLYFYWYRQILGQKVEFLVSFYNNEISEKSEIFDDQFSVERPDGSNFTLKIRSTKLEDSAMYFCASKLAGALNTGELFFGEGSRLTVL.

The chain combines TRBV4-1 with TRBJ2-1; D gene unclear. Germline CDR1 MGHRA, CDR2 YSYEKL. The CDR3 runs 16 residues. V was cut by 0 bases and J by 0 bases, with 9 bases left in between. For the CDR3, the DNA is TGCGCCAGCAGCCAAGATCTTGGCGGCTCCTACAATGAGCAGTTCTTC. Translating gives CASSQDLGGSYNEQFF.

The V and J genes are TRBV10-2 and TRBJ2-3; 9 positions match TRBD2. This CDR3 spans 17 amino acids. Germline trimming cut 2 bases from V and 1 base from J; bases unmatched to any gene: 7. The germline CDR1 and CDR2 sequences are WSHSY and SAAADI. The CDR3 spells CASSEGASGVRTDTQYF. The CDR3, as DNA: TGCGCCAGCAGTGAGGGGGCTAGCGGGGTCCGCACAGATACGCAGTATTTT.

This chain connects TRBV4-2 to TRBJ1-2; D call uncertain. In germline, CDR1 is LGHNA, CDR2 YNFKEQ. The germline V and J ends were trimmed by 1 base and 3 bases, with 12 bases remaining between them. The CDR3 runs to 15 residues. The CDR3 coding sequence is TGTGCCAGCAGCCAAGCTCGGGAGGCCGACTATGGCTACACCTTC. Protein: CASSQAREADYGYTF.

The V call is TRBV12-3 or TRBV12-4, the J call TRBJ1-5, with D perhaps TRBD1 (6 bases). CDR3 length: 13 amino acids. Between the trimmed V and J ends, which lost 6 bases and 5 bases, there was a span of 11 bases. CDR3 amino acids: CASRKGGDQPQHF. The CDR3 nucleotides are TGTGCCAGCAGAAAGGGGGGGGATCAGCCCCAGCATTTT.

A single count supports this clone. CDR3 coding DNA: TGTGCCAGCAGCCCACGAGGGCAGGGGGCCGCCTACGAGCAGTACTTC. It yields the protein CASSPRGQGAAYEQYF. This chain joins TRBV7-6 and TRBJ2-7; the match to TRBD1 covers 8 bases. V shed 5 bases, J shed 2 bases, and the junction held 11 bases outside the gene matches. CDR1 SGHVS and CDR2 FNYEAQ come from the germline V gene. The CDR3 sequence is 16 residues long.